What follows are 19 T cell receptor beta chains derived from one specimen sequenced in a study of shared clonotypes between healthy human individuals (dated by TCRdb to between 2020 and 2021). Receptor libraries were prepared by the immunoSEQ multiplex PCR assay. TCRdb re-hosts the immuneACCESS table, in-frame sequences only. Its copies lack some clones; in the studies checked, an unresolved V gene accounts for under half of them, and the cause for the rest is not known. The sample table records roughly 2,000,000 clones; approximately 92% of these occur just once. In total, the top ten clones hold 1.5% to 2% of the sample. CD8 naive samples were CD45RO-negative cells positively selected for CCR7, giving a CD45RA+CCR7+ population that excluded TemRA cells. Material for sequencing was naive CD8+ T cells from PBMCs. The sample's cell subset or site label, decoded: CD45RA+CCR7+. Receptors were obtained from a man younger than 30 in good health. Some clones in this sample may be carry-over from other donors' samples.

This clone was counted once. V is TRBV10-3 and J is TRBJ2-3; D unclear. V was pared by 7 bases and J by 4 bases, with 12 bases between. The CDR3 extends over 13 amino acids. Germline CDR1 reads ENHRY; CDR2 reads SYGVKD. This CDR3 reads CAITSGPADTQYF. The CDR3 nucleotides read TGTGCCATCACCTCTGGTCCGGCAGATACGCAGTATTTT.

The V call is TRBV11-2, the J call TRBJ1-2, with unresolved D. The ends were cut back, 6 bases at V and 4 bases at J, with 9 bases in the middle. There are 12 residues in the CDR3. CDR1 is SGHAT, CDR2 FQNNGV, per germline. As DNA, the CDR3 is TGTGCCAGCAGAGTACCGGGCTATGGCTACACCTTC. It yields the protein CASRVPGYGYTF.

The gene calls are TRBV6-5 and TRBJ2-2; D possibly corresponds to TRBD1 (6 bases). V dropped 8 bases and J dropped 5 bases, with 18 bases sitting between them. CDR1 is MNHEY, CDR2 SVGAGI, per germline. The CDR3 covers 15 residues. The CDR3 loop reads CASHPTGGGTGELFF. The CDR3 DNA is TGTGCCAGCCACCCGACAGGAGGCGGAACCGGGGAGCTGTTTTTT.

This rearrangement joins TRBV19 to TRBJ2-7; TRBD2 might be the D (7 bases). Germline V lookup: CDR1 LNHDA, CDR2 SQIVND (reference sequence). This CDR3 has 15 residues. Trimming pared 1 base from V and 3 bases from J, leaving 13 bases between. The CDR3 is CASSIGGGSIYEQYF. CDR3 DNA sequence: TGTGCCAGTAGTATAGGGGGGGGCAGCATCTACGAGCAGTACTTC.

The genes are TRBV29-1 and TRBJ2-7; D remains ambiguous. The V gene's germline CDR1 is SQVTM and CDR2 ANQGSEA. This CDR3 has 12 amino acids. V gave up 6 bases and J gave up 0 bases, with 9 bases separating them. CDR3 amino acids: CSVYWDSYEQYF. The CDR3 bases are TGCAGCGTGTACTGGGACTCCTACGAGCAGTACTTC.

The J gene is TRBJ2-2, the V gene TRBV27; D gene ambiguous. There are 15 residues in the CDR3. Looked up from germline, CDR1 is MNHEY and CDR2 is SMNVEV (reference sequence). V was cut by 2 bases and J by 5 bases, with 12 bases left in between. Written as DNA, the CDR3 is TGTGCCAGCAGTTTAACCCGACCTAGAACCGGGGAGCTGTTTTTT. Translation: CASSLTRPRTGELFF.

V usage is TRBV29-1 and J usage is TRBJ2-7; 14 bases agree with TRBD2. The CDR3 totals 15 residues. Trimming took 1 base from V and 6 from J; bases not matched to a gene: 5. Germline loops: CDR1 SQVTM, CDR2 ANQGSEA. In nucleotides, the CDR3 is TGCAGCGTTGAAGCGACTAGCGGGAGGGTTGGCGAGCAGTACTTC. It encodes CSVEATSGRVGEQYF.

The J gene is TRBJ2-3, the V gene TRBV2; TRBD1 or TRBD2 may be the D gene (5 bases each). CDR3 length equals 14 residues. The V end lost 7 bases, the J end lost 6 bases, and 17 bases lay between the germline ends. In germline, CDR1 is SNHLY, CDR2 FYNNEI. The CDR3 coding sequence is TGTGCCAGCATGAGGGACGGATCCTCGGATACGCAGTATTTT. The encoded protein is CASMRDGSSDTQYF.

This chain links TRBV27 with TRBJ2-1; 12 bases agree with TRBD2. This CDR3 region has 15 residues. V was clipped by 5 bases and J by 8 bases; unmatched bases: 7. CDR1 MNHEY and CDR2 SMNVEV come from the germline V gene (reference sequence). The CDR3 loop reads CASSLLAGGPHEQFF. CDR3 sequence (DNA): TGTGCCAGCAGTCTCCTAGCGGGAGGGCCTCATGAGCAGTTCTTC.

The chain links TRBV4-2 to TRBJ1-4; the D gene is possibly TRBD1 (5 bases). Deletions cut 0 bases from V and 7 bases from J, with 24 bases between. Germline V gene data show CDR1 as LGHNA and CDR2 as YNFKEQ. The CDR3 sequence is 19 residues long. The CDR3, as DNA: TGTGCCAGCAGCCAAGAGGGAACTCCGAAGTCGTTGGGGGGTGAAAAACTGTTTTTT. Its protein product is CASSQEGTPKSLGGEKLFF.

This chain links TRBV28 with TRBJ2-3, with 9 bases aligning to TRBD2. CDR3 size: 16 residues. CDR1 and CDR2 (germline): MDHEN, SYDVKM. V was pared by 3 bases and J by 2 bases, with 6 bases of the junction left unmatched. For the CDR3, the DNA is TGTGCCAGCAGTTTGGTTGCGGGAGGGCCCACAGATACGCAGTATTTT. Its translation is CASSLVAGGPTDTQYF. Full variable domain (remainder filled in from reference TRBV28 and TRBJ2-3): DVKVTQSSRYLVKRTGEKVFLECVQDMDHENMFWYRQDPGLGLRLIYFSYDVKMKEKGDIPEGYSVSREKKERFSLILESASTNQTSMYLCASSLVAGGPTDTQYFGPGTRLTVL.

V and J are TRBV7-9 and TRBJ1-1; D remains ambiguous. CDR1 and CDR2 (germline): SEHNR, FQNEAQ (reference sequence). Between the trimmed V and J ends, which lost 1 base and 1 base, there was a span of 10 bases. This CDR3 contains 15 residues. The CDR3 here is CASSLVTHRNTEAFF. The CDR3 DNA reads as TGTGCCAGCAGCTTAGTAACCCACAGGAACACTGAAGCTTTCTTT.

Written as DNA, the CDR3 is TGTGCCAGCAGTTACATTTCGGAGGGGGTAGAAGCTTTCTTT. Protein sequence: CASSYISEGVEAFF. The chain uses TRBV6-5 and TRBJ1-1, with D perhaps matching TRBD1 (6 bases). V was pared by 2 bases and J by 8 bases, with 15 bases between. The germline V gene has CDR1 MNHEY and CDR2 SVGAGI. The CDR3 consists of 14 residues.

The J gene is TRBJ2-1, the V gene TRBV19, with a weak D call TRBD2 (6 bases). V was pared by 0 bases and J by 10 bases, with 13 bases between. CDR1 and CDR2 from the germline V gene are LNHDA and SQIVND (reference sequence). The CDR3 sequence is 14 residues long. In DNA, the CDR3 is TGTGCCAGTAGTATAGATTCGGAGGGCAGGGAGCAGTTCTTC. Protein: CASSIDSEGREQFF.

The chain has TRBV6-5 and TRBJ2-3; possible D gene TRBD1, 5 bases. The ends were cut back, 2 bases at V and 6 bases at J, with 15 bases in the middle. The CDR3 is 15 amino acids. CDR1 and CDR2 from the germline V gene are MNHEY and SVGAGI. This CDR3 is CASSYDAGPADTQYF. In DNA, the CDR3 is TGTGCCAGCAGTTACGATGCAGGGCCTGCGGATACGCAGTATTTT.

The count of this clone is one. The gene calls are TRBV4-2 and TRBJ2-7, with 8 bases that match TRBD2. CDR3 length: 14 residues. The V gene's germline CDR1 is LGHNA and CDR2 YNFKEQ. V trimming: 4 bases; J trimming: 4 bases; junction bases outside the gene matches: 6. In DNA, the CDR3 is TGTGCCAGCAGCCCACGGGGGGGGACGTACGAGCAGTACTTC. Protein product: CASSPRGGTYEQYF.

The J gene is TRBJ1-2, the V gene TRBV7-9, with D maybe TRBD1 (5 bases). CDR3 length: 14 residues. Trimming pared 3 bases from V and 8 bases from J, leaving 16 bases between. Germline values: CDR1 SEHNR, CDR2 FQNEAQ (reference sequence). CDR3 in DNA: TGTGCCAGCAGCTTCGCCGGGACGGTCGACGGCTACACCTTC. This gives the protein CASSFAGTVDGYTF.

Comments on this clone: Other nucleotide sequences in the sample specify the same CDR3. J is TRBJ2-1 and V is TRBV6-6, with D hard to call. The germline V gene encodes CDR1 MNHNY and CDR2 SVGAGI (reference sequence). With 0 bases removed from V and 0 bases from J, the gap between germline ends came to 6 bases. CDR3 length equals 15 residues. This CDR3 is CASSYSGSSYNEQFF. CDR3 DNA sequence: TGTGCCAGCAGTTACTCCGGCAGCTCCTACAATGAGCAGTTCTTC.

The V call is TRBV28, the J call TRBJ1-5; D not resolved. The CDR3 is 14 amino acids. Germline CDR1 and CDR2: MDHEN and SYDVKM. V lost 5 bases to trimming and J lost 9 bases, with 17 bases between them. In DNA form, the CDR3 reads TGTGCCAGCAGTCCCGTCGGGCCTTGGGGGCCCCAGCATTTT. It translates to CASSPVGPWGPQHF.